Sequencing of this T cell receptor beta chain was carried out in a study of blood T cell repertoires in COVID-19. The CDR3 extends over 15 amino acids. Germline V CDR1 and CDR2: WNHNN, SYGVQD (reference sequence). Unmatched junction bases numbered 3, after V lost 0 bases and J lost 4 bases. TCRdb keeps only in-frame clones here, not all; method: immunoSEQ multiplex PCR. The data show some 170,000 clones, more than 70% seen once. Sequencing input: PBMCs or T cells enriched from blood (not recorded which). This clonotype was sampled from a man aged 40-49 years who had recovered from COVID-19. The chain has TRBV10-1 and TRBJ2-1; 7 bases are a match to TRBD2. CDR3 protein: CASSESGEGYNEQFF. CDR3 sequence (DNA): TGCGCCAGCAGTGAGTCAGGGGAGGGATACAATGAGCAGTTCTTC.